These 10 T cell receptor beta chains came from one sample sequenced in a study of T cell repertoires in cytomegalovirus infection. TCRdb independently ran MiXCR on the reads; one entry per CDR3 protein. This sample has approximately 700,000 distinct CDR3 sequences; about a third occur once, and the top ten carry 2.5% to 3%. The material sequenced was PBMCs. The receptors derive from a human donor in good health (CMV status not recorded). Some clones in this sample may be carry-over from other donors' samples.

Remarks on this clonotype: A single base separates this from a much larger clone, so it may be a read error. A read error is likely, as this CDR3 ends without the conserved phenylalanine or tryptophan. The chain combines TRBV6-2 or TRBV6-3 with TRBJ1-1, with unresolved D. Germline values: CDR1 MNHEY, CDR2 SVGEGT. V lost 0 bases and J 6 bases, leaving 8 bases between the germline ends. This CDR3 is 13 amino acids long. The CDR3 spells CASSYSGWAEAFL. The CDR3, as DNA: TGTGCCAGCAGTTACTCAGGGTGGGCTGAAGCTTTCTTG.

V gene TRBV2 combines with J gene TRBJ1-2; D unresolved. Germline loops: CDR1 SNHLY, CDR2 FYNNEI. The CDR3 has 13 amino acids. V lost 8 bases and J 8 bases, leaving 18 bases between the germline ends. In nucleotides, the CDR3 is TGTGCCAGCGGTAGTCTTCAAGGGTACGGCTACACCTTC. Its translation is CASGSLQGYGYTF.

This clonotype was detected many times. This sequence joins TRBV7-8 and TRBJ1-1, with D perhaps matching TRBD1 (5 bases). Germline V lookup: CDR1 SGHVS, CDR2 FQNEAQ. Trimming stripped 5 bases from V and 1 base from J, with 17 bases between. The CDR3 loop spans 16 amino acids. In DNA form, the CDR3 reads TGTGCCAGCAGCCAGATGGCGGGGAGGGGGAACACTGAAGCTTTCTTT. It codes for CASSQMAGRGNTEAFF.

The chain recombines TRBV5-6 with TRBJ1-2; 9 bases align to TRBD1. V dropped 1 base and J dropped 6; count of bases not matched to a gene: 10. The CDR3 contains 16 residues. Per germline, CDR1 SGHDT and CDR2 YYEEEE. The CDR3 loop is CASSLSGQGRGDGYTF. DNA for the CDR3: TGTGCCAGCAGCTTGTCGGGACAGGGTCGCGGCGATGGCTACACCTTC.

The J gene is TRBJ1-2, the V gene TRBV19; 7 bases fit TRBD1. After removal of 3 bases from V and 4 bases from J, the junction contained 8 bases not matched to a gene. Germline V gives CDR1 LNHDA, CDR2 SQIVND (reference sequence). The length of the CDR3 is 15 residues. CDR3 amino acids: CASSIGGGQLYGYTF. DNA for the CDR3: TGTGCCAGTAGTATCGGAGGGGGACAGCTCTATGGCTACACCTTC.

This clonotype was recorded only once. The chain carries TRBV11-2 and TRBJ2-5; D not resolved. V was pared by 0 bases and J by 7 bases, with 15 bases between. The germline V gene encodes CDR1 SGHAT and CDR2 FQNNGV. The CDR3 runs 15 residues. The CDR3 sequence is CASSLDRRLVGTQYF. For the CDR3, the DNA is TGTGCCAGCAGCTTAGATCGCCGGCTTGTTGGGACCCAGTACTTC.

This clonotype was detected a few times. V usage is TRBV10-3 and J usage is TRBJ2-3, with D uncertain. V was trimmed by 4 bases and J by 1 base, leaving 12 bases between them. From germline, CDR1 is ENHRY and CDR2 SYGVKD. The CDR3 covers 15 residues. The CDR3 coding sequence is TGTGCCATCAGTGCGGCTCACCCTGGCACAGATACGCAGTATTTT. Its translation: CAISAAHPGTDTQYF.

This clonotype occurred a few times. This chain links TRBV12-3 or TRBV12-4 with TRBJ1-2; TRBD1 matches 7 bases. CDR3 length equals 14 residues. Trimming cost V 2 bases and J 8 bases; bases outside gene matches: 8. CDR3 DNA sequence: TGTGCCAGCAGTTTATTCCGACAGGGCGGCGGCTACACCTTC. Residues: CASSLFRQGGGYTF.

The J gene is TRBJ1-1, the V gene TRBV28; D is unresolved. Germline CDR1 MDHEN, CDR2 SYDVKM. V lost 5 bases and J lost 10, with 17 bases in between. The CDR3 runs 13 residues. The CDR3 spells CASSVGHPPGAFF. The CDR3 region has the DNA TGTGCCAGCAGTGTGGGTCATCCCCCGGGAGCTTTCTTT.

The chain has TRBV6-6 and TRBJ1-5, with 9 bases matching TRBD1. Germline lookup yields CDR1 MNHNY and CDR2 SVGAGI (reference sequence). The CDR3 has 18 residues. V was pared by 4 bases and J by 1 base, with 11 bases of the junction left unmatched. CDR3 sequence: CASSLTQDRGESNQPQHF. The CDR3 bases are TGTGCCAGCAGTTTGACCCAGGACAGGGGCGAGAGCAATCAGCCCCAGCATTTT.